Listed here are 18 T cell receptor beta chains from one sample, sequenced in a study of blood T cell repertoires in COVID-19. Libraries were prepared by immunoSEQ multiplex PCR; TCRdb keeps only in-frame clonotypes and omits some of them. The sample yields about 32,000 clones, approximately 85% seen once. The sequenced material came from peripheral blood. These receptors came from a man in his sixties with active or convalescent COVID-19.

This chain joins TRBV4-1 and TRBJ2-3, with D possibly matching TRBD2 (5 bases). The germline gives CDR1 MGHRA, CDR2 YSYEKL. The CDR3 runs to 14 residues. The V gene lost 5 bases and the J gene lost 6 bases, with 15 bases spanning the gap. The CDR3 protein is CASSFAGATDTQYF. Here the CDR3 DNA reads TGCGCCAGCAGCTTCGCGGGTGCGACGGATACGCAGTATTTT.

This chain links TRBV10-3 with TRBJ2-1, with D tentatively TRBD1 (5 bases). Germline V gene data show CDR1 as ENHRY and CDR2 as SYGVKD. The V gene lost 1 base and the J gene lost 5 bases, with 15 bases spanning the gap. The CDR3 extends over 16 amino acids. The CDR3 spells CAISEYAGSSNNEQFF. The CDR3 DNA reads TGTGCCATCAGTGAGTATGCAGGGTCTTCCAACAATGAGCAGTTCTTC.

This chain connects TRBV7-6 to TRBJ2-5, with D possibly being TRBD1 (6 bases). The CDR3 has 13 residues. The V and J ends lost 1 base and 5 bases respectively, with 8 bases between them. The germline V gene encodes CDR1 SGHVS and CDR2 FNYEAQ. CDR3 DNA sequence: TGTGCCAGCAGCTTAGAGGGGGTTGAGACCCAGTACTTC. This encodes CASSLEGVETQYF.

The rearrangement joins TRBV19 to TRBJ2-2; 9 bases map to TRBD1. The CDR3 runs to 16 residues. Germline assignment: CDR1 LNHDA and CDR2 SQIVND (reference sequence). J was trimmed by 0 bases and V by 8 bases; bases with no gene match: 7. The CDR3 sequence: CASQTGGIPNTGELFF. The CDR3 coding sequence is TGTGCCAGTCAGACAGGGGGTATACCGAACACCGGGGAGCTGTTTTTT.

The CDR3 loop is CASSFSSSPYQPQHF. DNA for the CDR3: TGTGCCAGCAGTTTTAGCAGTTCCCCCTATCAGCCCCAGCATTTT. The chain carries TRBV28 and TRBJ1-5, with unresolved D. The V gene's germline CDR1 is MDHEN and CDR2 SYDVKM. The V end lost 3 bases, the J end lost 5 bases, and 14 bases lay between the germline ends. This CDR3 contains 15 residues.

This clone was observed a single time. The CDR3 here is CASSFSSGIWDEQFF. The CDR3 DNA reads as TGTGCCAGCAGCTTCTCGAGCGGGATCTGGGATGAGCAGTTCTTC. This sequence joins TRBV5-5 and TRBJ2-1; 7 nucleotides agree with TRBD2. Germline CDR1 is SGHKS and CDR2 is YYEKEE (reference sequence). This CDR3 contains 15 residues. J gave up 8 bases and V 2 bases, and 10 bases lay outside the gene matches. The full variable domain, completed using reference TRBV5-5 and TRBJ2-1, is DAGVTQSPTHLIKTRGQQVTLRCSPISGHKSVSWYQQVLGQGPQFIFQYYEKEERGRGNFPDRFSARQFPNYSSELNVNALLLGDSALYLCASSFSSGIWDEQFFGPGTRLTVL.

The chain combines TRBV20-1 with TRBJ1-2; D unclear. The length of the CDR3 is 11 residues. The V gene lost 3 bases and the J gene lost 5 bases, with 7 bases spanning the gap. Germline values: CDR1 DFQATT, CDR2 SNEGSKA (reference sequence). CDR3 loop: CSASRKYGYTF. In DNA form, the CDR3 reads TGCAGTGCTAGCAGAAAATATGGCTACACCTTC.

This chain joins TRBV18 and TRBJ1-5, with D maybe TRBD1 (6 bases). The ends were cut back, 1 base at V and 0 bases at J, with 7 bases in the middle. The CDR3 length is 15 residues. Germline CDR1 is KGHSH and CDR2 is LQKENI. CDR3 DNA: TGTGCCAGCTCACCACAGGGGGATAGCAATCAGCCCCAGCATTTT. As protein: CASSPQGDSNQPQHF.

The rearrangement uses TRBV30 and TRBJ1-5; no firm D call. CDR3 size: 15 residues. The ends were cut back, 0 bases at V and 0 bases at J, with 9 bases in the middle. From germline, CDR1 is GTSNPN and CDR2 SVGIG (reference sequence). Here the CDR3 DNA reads TGTGCCTGGAGTGTGGGCGCCTATAGCAATCAGCCCCAGCATTTT. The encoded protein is CAWSVGAYSNQPQHF. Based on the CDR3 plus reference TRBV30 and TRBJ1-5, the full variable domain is SQTIHQWPATLVQPVGSPLSLECTVEGTSNPNLYWYRQAAGRGLQLLFYSVGIGQISSEVPQNLSASRPQDRQFILSSKKLLLSDSGFYLCAWSVGAYSNQPQHFGDGTRLSIL.

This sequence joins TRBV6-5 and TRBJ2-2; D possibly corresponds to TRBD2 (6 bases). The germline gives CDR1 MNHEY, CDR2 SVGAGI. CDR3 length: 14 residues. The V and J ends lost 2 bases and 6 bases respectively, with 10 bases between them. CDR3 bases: TGTGCCAGCAGTTACCTCGGGGGTGCCGGGGAGCTGTTTTTT. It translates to CASSYLGGAGELFF.

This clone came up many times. CDR3 region: CASSLRGPDTQYF. The CDR3 DNA is TGTGCCAGCAGCTTAAGGGGTCCGGATACGCAGTATTTT. This chain connects TRBV7-2 to TRBJ2-3; D may be TRBD1 (5 bases). V was shortened by 2 bases and J by 6 bases, with 9 bases between the two germline ends. Germline V CDR1 and CDR2: SGHTA, FQGNSA. This CDR3 region has 13 residues.

CDR3 in amino acids: CASSEQGVLHF. As DNA, the CDR3 is TGTGCCAGCAGTGAACAGGGGGTCCTCCACTTT. The chain has TRBV2 and TRBJ1-6, with 7 bases fitting TRBD1. CDR1 is SNHLY, CDR2 FYNNEI, per germline. J gave up 15 bases and V 2 bases, and 1 base lay outside the gene matches. This CDR3 has 11 amino acids.

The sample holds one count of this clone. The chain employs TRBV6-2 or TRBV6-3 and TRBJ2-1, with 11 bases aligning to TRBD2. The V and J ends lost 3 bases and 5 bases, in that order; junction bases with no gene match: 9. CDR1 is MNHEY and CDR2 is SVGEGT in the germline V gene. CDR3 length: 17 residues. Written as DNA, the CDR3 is TGTGCCAGCAGTTATGTCCGTGGGACTAGCGGAAACAATGAGCAGTTCTTC. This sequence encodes CASSYVRGTSGNNEQFF.

The CDR3 loop is CASSMSWGQLYEQYV. The DNA for the CDR3 is TGTGCCAGTAGTATGTCGTGGGGACAGCTCTACGAGCAGTACGTC. V usage is TRBV19 and J usage is TRBJ2-7; 7 nucleotides agree with TRBD1. The CDR3 loop spans 15 amino acids. Losses at the gene ends were 3 bases for V and 3 bases for J; bases not matched to a gene: 8. Germline V gene data show CDR1 as LNHDA and CDR2 as SQIVND (reference sequence).

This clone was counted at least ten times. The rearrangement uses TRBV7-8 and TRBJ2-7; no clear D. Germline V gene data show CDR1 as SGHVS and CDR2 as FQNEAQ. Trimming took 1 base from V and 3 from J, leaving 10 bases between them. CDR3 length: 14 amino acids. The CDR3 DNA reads TGTGCCAGCAGCTTAGGCACAGACAACTACGAGCAGTACGTC. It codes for CASSLGTDNYEQYV.

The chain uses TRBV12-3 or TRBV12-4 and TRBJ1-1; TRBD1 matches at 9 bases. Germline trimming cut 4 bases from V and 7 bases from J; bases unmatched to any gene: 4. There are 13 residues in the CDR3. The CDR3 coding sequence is TGTGCCAGCAGTTGGACAGGGGAGTATGAAGCTTTCTTT. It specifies CASSWTGEYEAFF.

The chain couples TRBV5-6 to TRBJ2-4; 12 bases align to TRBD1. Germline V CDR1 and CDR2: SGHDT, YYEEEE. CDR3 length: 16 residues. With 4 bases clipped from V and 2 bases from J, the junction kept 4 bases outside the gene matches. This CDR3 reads CASSGGTGGPKNIQYF. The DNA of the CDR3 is TGTGCCAGCAGCGGGGGGACAGGGGGCCCCAAAAACATTCAGTACTTC.

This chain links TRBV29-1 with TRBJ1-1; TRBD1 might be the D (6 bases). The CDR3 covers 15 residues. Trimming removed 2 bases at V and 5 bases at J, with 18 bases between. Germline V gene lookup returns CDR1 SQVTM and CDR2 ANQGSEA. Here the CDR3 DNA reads TGCAGCGTTGAAATCCCACAGGGAGTGGGTACTGAAGCTTTCTTT. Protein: CSVEIPQGVGTEAFF. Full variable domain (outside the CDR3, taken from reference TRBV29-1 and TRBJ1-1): SAVISQKPSRDICQRGTSLTIQCQVDSQVTMMFWYRQQPGQSLTLIATANQGSEATYESGFVIDKFPISRPNLTFSTLTVSNMSPEDSSIYLCSVEIPQGVGTEAFFGQGTRLTVV.